This entry concerns a single TCR beta chain. The data belong to a study of CD8 T cells in Susac syndrome. The multiple sclerosis controls comprised treatment-naive patients whose relapsing-remitting disease was stable or active. TEMRA cells were enriched by FACS, and CD4+ and CD8+ T cells were negatively isolated. Germline CDR1 is SGHNT and CDR2 is YYREEE (reference sequence). Trimming shortened V by 2 bases and J by 0 bases, and 8 bases separated the two germline ends. The CDR3 spans 14 residues. The RNA input was roughly 0.45 to 1 ug, and it was reverse transcribed with random hexamers. TCR beta CDR3 was amplified by immunoSEQ multiplex PCR. This amplification extended across 54 Vbeta and 13 Jbeta segments. Via MiXCR, TCRdb re-called the immunoSEQ multiplex PCR reads, giving one row per CDR3 protein. The data contain about 80,000 distinct CDR3 sequences, 91% of them singletons.

This TCR derives from a human donor with multiple sclerosis. Sequenced sample: CD8+ T cells from PBMCs. The J gene is TRBJ1-2, the V gene TRBV5-4; no clear D. The chain's CDR3 is CASSFSSANYGYTF. The CDR3 DNA follows: TGTGCCAGCAGCTTCAGTAGCGCTAACTATGGCTACACCTTC.